The entry below describes one T cell receptor beta chain. Its specificity is not known. Oncomine TCR Beta short-read sequencing was applied to DNA from cultured CD4+ T cells. TCRdb reprocessed the PCR reads via MiXCR and lists one record per CDR3 protein. The profile covers about 14,000 distinct CDR3 sequences, with roughly 30% appearing a single time and more than 8.5% taken by the ten largest. The data were obtained in a study of vaccination and CD4 T cells after COVID-19. Study as a whole: Post-COVID sampling occurred a median roughly 100 days after diagnosis (range 35 to 161).

Treatment defined: approximately nine-day PBMC culture with coronavirus spike peptide pools or control peptides (ViraFEST assay). Culture conditions combined 2.2 million or so PBMCs per well with about 9.2 IU/ml IL-2 and roughly 9.1 ug/ml peptide pools. V was shortened by 3 bases and J by 5 bases, with 19 bases between the two germline ends. This CDR3 has 15 residues. Germline loops: CDR1 DFQATT, CDR2 SNEGSKA (reference sequence). The sequence derives from a human donor who had recovered from COVID-19. The chain has TRBV20-1 and TRBJ1-1; D might be TRBD1 (5 bases). The sequencing here drew on CD4+ T cells from blood, cultured in vitro, taken after SARS-CoV-2 vaccination. CDR3 protein: CSASYPARGVTEAFF. In DNA form, the CDR3 reads TGCAGTGCTAGCTATCCGGCGAGGGGCGTAACTGAAGCTTTCTTT.